This T cell receptor (beta chain) was identified in a study of chemoradiotherapy in HPV16-positive cancers. Samples were taken several times over chemoradiotherapy. This clone occurred once. Measured with immunoSEQ multiplex PCR; TCRdb has only the in-frame clones, and not every one. The sample records about 15,000 clones, roughly 74% being singletons. Trimming left V 4 bases short and J 3 bases short, with 18 bases between. In germline, CDR1 is SEHNR, CDR2 FQNEAQ (reference sequence). The CDR3 sequence is 16 residues long. This receptor was identified in a human donor with HPV-associated anogenital cancer. The J gene is TRBJ1-1, the V gene TRBV7-9; weak D call: TRBD1 (6 bases). This specimen was taken from a patient who underwent chemoradiotherapy. The CDR3 reads CASSSITGLKDTEAFF. The CDR3 coding sequence is TGTGCCAGCAGCTCCATTACAGGGCTCAAGGACACTGAAGCTTTCTTT. The entire variable domain, with the rest obtained from reference TRBV7-9 and TRBJ1-1, is as follows: DTGVSQNPRHKITKRGQNVTFRCDPISEHNRLYWYRQTLGQGPEFLTYFQNEAQLEKSRLLSDRFSAERPKGSFSTLEIQRTEQGDSAMYLCASSSITGLKDTEAFFGQGTRLTVV.